The entry that follows covers one T cell receptor beta chain sequence. Deep-level running was used for the assay. Each cell subset's genomic DNA was divided evenly among several immunoSEQ plates. Only in-frame clones appear in the TCRdb table, and some are missing; sequencing was by immunoSEQ multiplex PCR. The profile covers around 2.5 million clones, with 93% appearing a single time and 0.36% taken by the ten largest. This sample stems from a study of shared clonotypes between healthy human individuals. Adult Caucasians living in Nashville, Tennessee made up all of the donors. This CDR3 region has 18 residues. Trimming left V 3 bases short and J 0 bases short, with 18 bases between. Germline V gene lookup returns CDR1 MDHEN and CDR2 SYDVKM.

This receptor was obtained from a man in his late teens or twenties in good health. Some clones in this sample may be carry-over from other donors' samples. The rearrangement links TRBV28 to TRBJ1-3, with D possibly matching TRBD1 (5 bases). The sequenced material came from naive CD4+ T cells from PBMCs. Indicated subset: CD45RA+ positively selected. DNA of the CDR3: TGTGCCAGCAGTTTTGCGATGAGCGGGGGGGGCTCTGGAAACACCATATATTTT. The encoded protein is CASSFAMSGGGSGNTIYF.